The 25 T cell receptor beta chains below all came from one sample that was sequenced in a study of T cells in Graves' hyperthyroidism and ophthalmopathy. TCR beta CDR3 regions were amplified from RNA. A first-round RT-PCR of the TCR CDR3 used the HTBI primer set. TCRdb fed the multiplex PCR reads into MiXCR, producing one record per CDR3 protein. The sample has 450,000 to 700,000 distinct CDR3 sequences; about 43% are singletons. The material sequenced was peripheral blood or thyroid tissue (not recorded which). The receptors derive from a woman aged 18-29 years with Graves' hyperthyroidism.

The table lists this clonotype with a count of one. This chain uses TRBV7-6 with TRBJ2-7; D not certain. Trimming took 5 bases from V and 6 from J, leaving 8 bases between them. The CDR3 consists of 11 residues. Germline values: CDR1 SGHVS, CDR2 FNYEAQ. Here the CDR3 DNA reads TGTGCCAGCAGCAGGGAACTCGAGCAGTACTTC. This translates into CASSRELEQYF. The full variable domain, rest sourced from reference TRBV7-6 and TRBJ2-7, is GAGVSQSPRYKVTKRGQDVALRCDPISGHVSLYWYRQALGQGPEFLTYFNYEAQQDKSGLPNDRFSAERPEGSISTLTIQRTEQRDSAMYRCASSRELEQYFGPGTRLTVT.

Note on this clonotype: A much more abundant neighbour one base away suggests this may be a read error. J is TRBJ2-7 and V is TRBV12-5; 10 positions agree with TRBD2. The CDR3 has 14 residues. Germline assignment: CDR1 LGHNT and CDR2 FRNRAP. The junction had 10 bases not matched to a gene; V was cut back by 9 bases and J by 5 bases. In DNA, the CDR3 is TGTGCTAGAGCCGAAGCGGGAGGGCGCCACGAGCAGTACTTC. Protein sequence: CARAEAGGRHEQYF.

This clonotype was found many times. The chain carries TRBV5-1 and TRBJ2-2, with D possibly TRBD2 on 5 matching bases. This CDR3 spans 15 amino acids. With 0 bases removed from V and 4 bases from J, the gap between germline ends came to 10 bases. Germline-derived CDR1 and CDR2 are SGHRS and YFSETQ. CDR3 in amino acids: CASSLGLAPTGELFF. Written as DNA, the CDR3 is TGCGCCAGCAGCTTGGGTCTAGCACCCACCGGGGAGCTGTTTTTT.

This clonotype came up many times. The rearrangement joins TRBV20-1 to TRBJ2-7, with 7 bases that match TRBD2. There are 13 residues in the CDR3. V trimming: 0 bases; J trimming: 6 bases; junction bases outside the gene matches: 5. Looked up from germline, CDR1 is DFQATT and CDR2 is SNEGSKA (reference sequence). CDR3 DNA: TGCAGTGCTAGAGAGGGGGGGGACGGCGAGCAGTACTTC. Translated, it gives CSAREGGDGEQYF.

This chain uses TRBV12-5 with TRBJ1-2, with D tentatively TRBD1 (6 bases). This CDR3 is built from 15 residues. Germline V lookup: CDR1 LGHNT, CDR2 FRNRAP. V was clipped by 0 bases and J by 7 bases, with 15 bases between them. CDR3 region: CASGLVWGGAGGYTF. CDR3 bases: TGTGCTAGTGGTTTGGTATGGGGGGGCGCCGGTGGCTACACCTTC.

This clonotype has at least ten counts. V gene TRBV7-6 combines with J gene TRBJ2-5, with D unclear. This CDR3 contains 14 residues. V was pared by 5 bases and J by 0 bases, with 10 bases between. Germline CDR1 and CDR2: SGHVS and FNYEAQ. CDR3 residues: CASSPDQYQETQYF. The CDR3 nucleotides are TGTGCCAGCAGCCCAGATCAGTACCAAGAGACCCAGTACTTC.

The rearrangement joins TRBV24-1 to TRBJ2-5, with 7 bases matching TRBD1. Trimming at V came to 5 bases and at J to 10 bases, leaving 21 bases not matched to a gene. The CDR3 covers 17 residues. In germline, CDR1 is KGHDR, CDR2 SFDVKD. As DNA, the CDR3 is TGTGCCACCAGTGTTCCTACAGGGGTCGGGCAAAGAGAGCGCCAGTACTTC. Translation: CATSVPTGVGQRERQYF.

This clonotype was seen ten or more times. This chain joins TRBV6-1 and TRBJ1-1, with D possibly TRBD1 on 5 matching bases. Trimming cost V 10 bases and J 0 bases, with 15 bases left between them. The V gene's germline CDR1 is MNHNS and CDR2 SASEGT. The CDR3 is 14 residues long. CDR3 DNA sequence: TGTGCCACCCTGTTGGACAACATGAACACTGAAGCTTTCTTT. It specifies CATLLDNMNTEAFF.

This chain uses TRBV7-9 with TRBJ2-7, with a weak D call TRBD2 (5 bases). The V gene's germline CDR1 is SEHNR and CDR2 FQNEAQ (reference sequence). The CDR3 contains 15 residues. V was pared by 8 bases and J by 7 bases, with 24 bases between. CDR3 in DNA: TGTGCCAGCCGATTAGGACGGGGTTATGGGGATGAGCAGTACTTC. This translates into CASRLGRGYGDEQYF.

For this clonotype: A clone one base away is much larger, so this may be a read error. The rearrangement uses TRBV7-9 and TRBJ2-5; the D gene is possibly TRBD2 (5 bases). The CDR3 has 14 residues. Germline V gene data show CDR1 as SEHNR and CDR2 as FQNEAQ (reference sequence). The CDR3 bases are TGTACCAGCAGCGCGTCGGGGTGGGGAGAGACCCAGTACTTC. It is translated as CTSSASGWGETQYF.

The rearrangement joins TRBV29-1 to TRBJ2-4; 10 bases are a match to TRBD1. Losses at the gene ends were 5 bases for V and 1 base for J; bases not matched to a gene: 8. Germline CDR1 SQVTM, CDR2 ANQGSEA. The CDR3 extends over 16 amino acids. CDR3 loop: CSVLTPGQGAKNIQYF. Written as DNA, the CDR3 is TGCAGCGTTCTCACTCCGGGACAGGGGGCCAAAAACATTCAGTACTTC. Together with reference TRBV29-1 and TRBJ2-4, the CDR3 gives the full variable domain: SAVISQKPSRDICQRGTSLTIQCQVDSQVTMMFWYRQQPGQSLTLIATANQGSEATYESGFVIDKFPISRPNLTFSTLTVSNMSPEDSSIYLCSVLTPGQGAKNIQYFGAGTRLSVL.

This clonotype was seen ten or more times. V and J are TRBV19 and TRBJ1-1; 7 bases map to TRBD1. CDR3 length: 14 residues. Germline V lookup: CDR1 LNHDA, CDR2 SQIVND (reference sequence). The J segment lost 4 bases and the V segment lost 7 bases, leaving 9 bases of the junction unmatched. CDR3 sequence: CASKSDRAGTEAFF. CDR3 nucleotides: TGTGCCAGTAAGAGCGACAGGGCGGGCACTGAAGCTTTCTTT.

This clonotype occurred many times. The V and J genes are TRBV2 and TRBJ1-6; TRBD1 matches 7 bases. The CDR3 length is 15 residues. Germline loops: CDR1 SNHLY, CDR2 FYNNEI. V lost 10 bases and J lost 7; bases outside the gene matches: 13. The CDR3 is CAIRVSPGQNSPLHF. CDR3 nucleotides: TGTGCCATTAGAGTGAGTCCGGGACAGAATTCACCCCTCCACTTT.

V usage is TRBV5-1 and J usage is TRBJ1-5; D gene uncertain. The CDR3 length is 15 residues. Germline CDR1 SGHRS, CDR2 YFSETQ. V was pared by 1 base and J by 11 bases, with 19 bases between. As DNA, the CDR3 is TGCGCCAGCAGCTTGAGCAGCCCGAACACCGGGGCCCAGCATTTT. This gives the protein CASSLSSPNTGAQHF.

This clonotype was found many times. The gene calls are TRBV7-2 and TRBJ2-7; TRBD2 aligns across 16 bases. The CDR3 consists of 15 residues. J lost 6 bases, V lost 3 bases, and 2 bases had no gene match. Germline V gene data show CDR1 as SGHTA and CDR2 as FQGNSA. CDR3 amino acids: CASSLGLAGGLEQYF. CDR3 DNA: TGTGCCAGCAGCTTGGGACTAGCGGGAGGGCTCGAGCAGTACTTC.

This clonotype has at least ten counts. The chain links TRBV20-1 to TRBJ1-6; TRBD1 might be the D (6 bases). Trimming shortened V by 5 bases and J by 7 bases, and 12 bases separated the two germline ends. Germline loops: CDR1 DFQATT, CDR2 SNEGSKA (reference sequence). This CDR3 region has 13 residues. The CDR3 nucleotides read TGCAGTGCTTTGGGGGGCCGAAATTCACCCCTCCACTTT. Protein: CSALGGRNSPLHF.

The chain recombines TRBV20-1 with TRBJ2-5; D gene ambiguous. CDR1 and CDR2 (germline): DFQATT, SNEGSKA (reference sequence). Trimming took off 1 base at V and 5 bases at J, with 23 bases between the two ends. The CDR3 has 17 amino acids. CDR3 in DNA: TGCAGTGCTAGAGGTGGTGGAGTTGGCGAGCTAGGGGAGACCCAGTACTTC. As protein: CSARGGGVGELGETQYF.

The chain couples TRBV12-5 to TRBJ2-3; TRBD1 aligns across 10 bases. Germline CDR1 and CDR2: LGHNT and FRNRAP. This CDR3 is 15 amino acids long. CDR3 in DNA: TGTGCCAGCAGTCCCGGGACAGGGGGCACAGATACGCAGTATTTT. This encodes CASSPGTGGTDTQYF.

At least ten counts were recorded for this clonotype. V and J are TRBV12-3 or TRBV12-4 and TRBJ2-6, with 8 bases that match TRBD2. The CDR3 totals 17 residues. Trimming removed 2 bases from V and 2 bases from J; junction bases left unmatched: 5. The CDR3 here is CASSLHSGVAGANVLTF. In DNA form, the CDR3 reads TGTGCCAGCAGTTTACATAGCGGGGTAGCTGGGGCCAACGTCCTGACTTTC.

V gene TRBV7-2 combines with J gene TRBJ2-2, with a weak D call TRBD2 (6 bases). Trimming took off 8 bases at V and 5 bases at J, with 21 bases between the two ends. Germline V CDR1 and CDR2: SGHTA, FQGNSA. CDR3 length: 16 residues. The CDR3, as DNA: TGTGCCAGCTCACCAATCTCTAGCGTCATAACCGGGGAGCTGTTTTTT. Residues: CASSPISSVITGELFF.

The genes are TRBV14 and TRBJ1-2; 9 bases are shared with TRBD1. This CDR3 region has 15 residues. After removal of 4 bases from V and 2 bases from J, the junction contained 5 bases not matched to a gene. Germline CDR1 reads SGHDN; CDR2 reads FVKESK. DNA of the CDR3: TGTGCCAGCAGCCCCTGGACAGGGGCCAACTATGGCTACACCTTC. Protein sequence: CASSPWTGANYGYTF.

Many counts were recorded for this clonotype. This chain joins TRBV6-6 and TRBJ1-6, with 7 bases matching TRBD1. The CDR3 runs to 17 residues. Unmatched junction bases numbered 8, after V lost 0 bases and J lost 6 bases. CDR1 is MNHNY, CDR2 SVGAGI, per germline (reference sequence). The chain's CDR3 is CASSYSDRRARNSPLHF. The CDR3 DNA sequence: TGTGCCAGCAGTTACTCGGACAGGCGGGCGCGTAATTCACCCCTCCACTTT.

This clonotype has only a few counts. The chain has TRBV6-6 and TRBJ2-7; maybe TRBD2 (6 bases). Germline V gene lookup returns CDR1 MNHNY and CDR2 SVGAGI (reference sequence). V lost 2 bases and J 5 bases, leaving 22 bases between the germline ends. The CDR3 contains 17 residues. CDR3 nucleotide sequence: TGTGCCAGCAGTTACACTATTACTACTAGCTTGATCAACGAGCAGTACTTC. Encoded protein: CASSYTITTSLINEQYF.

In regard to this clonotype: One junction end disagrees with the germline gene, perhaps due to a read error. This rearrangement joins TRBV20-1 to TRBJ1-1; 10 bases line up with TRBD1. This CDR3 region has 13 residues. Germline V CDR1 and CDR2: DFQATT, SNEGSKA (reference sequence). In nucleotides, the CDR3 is TGCAGTGCTAGTCTGGACAGGGGGTCTGAGGCTTTCTTT. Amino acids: CSASLDRGSEAFF.

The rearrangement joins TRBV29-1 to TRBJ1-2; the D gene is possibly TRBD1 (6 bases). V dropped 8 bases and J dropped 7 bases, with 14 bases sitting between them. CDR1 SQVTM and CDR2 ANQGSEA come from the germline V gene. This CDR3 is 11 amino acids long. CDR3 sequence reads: CSLTAGAGYTF. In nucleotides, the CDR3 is TGCAGCTTGACGGCAGGGGCTGGCTACACCTTC.